The next 27 T cell receptor beta chains were all read from a single sample in a study of shared T cell receptors in the human thymus. The data were produced by immunoSEQ multiplex PCR, yet TCRdb's version contains in-frame clones alone and is incomplete. The sample includes hundreds of thousands of clones, approximately 87% seen only once; the top ten take more than 0.009%. These data were also reused for a study on human thymus T cells.

Sequencing was performed on thymocytes. These receptors came from a boy less than two years old with a congenital heart defect.

This rearrangement joins TRBV30 to TRBJ1-6; perhaps TRBD1 as D (5 bases). Germline V gives CDR1 GTSNPN, CDR2 SVGIG (reference sequence). This CDR3 spans 15 amino acids. V was trimmed by 5 bases and J by 2 bases, leaving 13 bases between them. DNA for the CDR3: TGTGCCTGGGGACCCGACAGTGCCTATAATTCACCCCTCCACTTT. As protein: CAWGPDSAYNSPLHF.

The chain couples TRBV6-1 to TRBJ2-5, with a tentative D call TRBD1 (5 bases). Deletions cut 6 bases from V and 0 bases from J, with 5 bases between. This CDR3 is 12 amino acids long. CDR1 is MNHNS and CDR2 is SASEGT in the germline V gene. The CDR3 sequence is CASRGHQETQYF. In DNA form, the CDR3 reads TGTGCCAGCAGGGGGCACCAAGAGACCCAGTACTTC.

The chain uses TRBV9 and TRBJ1-1; a possible D gene is TRBD1 (5 bases). The germline V gene has CDR1 SGDLS and CDR2 YYNGEE. The CDR3 sequence is 13 residues long. V lost 4 bases to trimming and J lost 5 bases, with 12 bases between them. The CDR3 region is CASSPREGTEAFF. The CDR3 region has the DNA TGTGCCAGCAGCCCTAGGGAGGGGACTGAAGCTTTCTTT.

The genes are TRBV14 and TRBJ1-2; D remains ambiguous. V lost 0 bases and J lost 2, with 25 bases in between. This CDR3 region has 20 residues. Germline V gene lookup returns CDR1 SGHDN and CDR2 FVKESK. The CDR3 bases are TGTGCCAGCAGCCAAGATCTAACTACAAGCACGGGAGCGGCCAACTATGGCTACACCTTC. Translating it yields CASSQDLTTSTGAANYGYTF.

The V gene is TRBV14, the J gene TRBJ2-5; weak D call: TRBD2 (7 bases). V was clipped by 4 bases and J by 4 bases, with 13 bases between them. The CDR3 is made up of 14 amino acids. Germline loops: CDR1 SGHDN, CDR2 FVKESK. CDR3 region: CASSRRGGRETQYF. CDR3 DNA: TGTGCCAGCAGCCGGAGGGGGGGGCGAGAGACCCAGTACTTC.

This chain uses TRBV27 with TRBJ2-1; 10 positions agree with TRBD2. This CDR3 region has 19 residues. Germline CDR1 MNHEY, CDR2 SMNVEV (reference sequence). V was clipped by 7 bases and J by 2 bases; unmatched bases: 17. The CDR3 protein is CASILEGSGRQTPYNEQFF. The CDR3 DNA sequence: TGTGCCAGCATCTTAGAGGGTAGCGGGAGGCAAACCCCCTACAATGAGCAGTTCTTC.

The chain links TRBV15 to TRBJ2-1; 9 bases are a match to TRBD2. The CDR3 is 15 amino acids. Germline assignment: CDR1 LNHNV and CDR2 YYDKDF (reference sequence). Trimming removed 1 base from V and 4 bases from J; junction bases left unmatched: 2. The CDR3 nucleotides are TGTGCCACCAGCAGAGGGACTAGCGAGTACAATGAGCAGTTCTTC. Protein: CATSRGTSEYNEQFF. Looking up the rest from reference TRBV15 and TRBJ2-1 gives the full variable domain: DAMVIQNPRYQVTQFGKPVTLSCSQTLNHNVMYWYQQKSSQAPKLLFHYYDKDFNNEADTPDNFQSRRPNTSFCFLDIRSPGLGDTAMYLCATSRGTSEYNEQFFGPGTRLTVL.

CDR3 sequence (DNA): TGCGCCAGCAGCCAAGACAGCTCAGGGACAGGGGGGAACATTCAGTACTTC. Translated, it gives CASSQDSSGTGGNIQYF. This sequence joins TRBV4-3 and TRBJ2-4, with 11 bases aligning to TRBD1. The CDR3 consists of 17 residues. The V gene's germline CDR1 is LGHNA and CDR2 YSLEER. The junction had 8 bases not matched to a gene; V was cut back by 0 bases and J by 7 bases.

The rearrangement joins TRBV5-5 to TRBJ1-5; D may be TRBD1 (5 bases). The germline V gene encodes CDR1 SGHKS and CDR2 YYEKEE (reference sequence). V dropped 3 bases and J dropped 1 base, with 11 bases sitting between them. The CDR3 spans 15 residues. The CDR3, as DNA: TGTGCCAGCAGCTCGGGGGGGATAAGCAATCAGCCCCAGCATTTT. It is translated as CASSSGGISNQPQHF.

J is TRBJ2-1 and V is TRBV27; 12 bases match TRBD2. The CDR3 is 15 residues long. Trimming at V came to 7 bases and at J to 9 bases, leaving 10 bases not matched to a gene. Germline V gives CDR1 MNHEY, CDR2 SMNVEV (reference sequence). The CDR3 loop is CASKSPSGGACEQFF. The CDR3 region has the DNA TGTGCCAGCAAATCTCCTAGCGGGGGGGCATGTGAGCAGTTCTTC.

J is TRBJ2-2 and V is TRBV21-1; TRBD1 is the table's D call and was not checked against the DNA. TRBV21-1 constitutes a pseudogene. The CDR3 totals 15 residues. The DNA for the CDR3 is TGTGCCAGCTCGATACAGGGGATATACACCGGGGAGCTGTTTTTT. This translates into CASSIQGIYTGELFF.

This sequence joins TRBV4-3 and TRBJ2-7, with 8 bases lining up with TRBD2. V dropped 0 bases and J dropped 2; count of bases not matched to a gene: 9. The CDR3 contains 17 residues. The V gene's germline CDR1 is LGHNA and CDR2 YSLEER. As DNA, the CDR3 is TGCGCCAGCAGCCAAGATTACTTCCGGGAGGGCCCCTACGAGCAGTACTTC. This gives the protein CASSQDYFREGPYEQYF.

The CDR3 DNA reads as TGCGCCAGCAAAGACAGGGGGCAGGATTCACCCCTCCACTTT. Residues: CASKDRGQDSPLHF. The rearrangement links TRBV5-1 to TRBJ1-6; 10 nucleotides agree with TRBD1. The CDR3 is 14 residues long. J gave up 8 bases and V 6 bases, and 5 bases lay outside the gene matches. Per germline, CDR1 SGHRS and CDR2 YFSETQ.

The genes are TRBV11-2 and TRBJ1-6; D ambiguous. Germline V lookup: CDR1 SGHAT, CDR2 FQNNGV. Deletions cut 5 bases from V and 3 bases from J, with 8 bases between. The CDR3 extends over 14 amino acids. The CDR3 nucleotides read TGTGCCAGCAGCCCCGGGTTCTATAATTCACCCCTCCACTTT. This translates into CASSPGFYNSPLHF.

J is TRBJ2-1 and V is TRBV5-1; 9 nucleotides agree with TRBD2. V lost 4 bases and J lost 2; bases outside the gene matches: 7. The length of the CDR3 is 16 residues. Germline lookup yields CDR1 SGHRS and CDR2 YFSETQ. The CDR3 protein is CASSPGTSPPYNEQFF. The DNA for the CDR3 is TGCGCCAGCAGCCCCGGGACTAGCCCTCCCTACAATGAGCAGTTCTTC.

The chain employs TRBV19 and TRBJ2-7; a weak D match, TRBD1 (5 bases). The germline V and J ends were trimmed by 5 bases and 2 bases, with 13 bases remaining between them. The CDR3 loop spans 14 amino acids. The germline CDR1 and CDR2 sequences are LNHDA and SQIVND (reference sequence). The CDR3, as DNA: TGTGCCAGTAGTTTTAAGACAGCCACCTACGAGCAGTACTTC. Encoded protein: CASSFKTATYEQYF.

This clone was seen a few times. The genes are TRBV5-8 and TRBJ1-5; D is unclear. V lost 1 base and J 4 bases, leaving 9 bases between the germline ends. CDR3 length: 14 residues. CDR1 is SGHTS, CDR2 YDEGEE, per germline. This CDR3 reads CASSLRTENQPQHF. The CDR3 nucleotides are TGTGCCAGCAGCTTGCGCACAGAGAATCAGCCCCAGCATTTT.

The chain uses TRBV12-5 and TRBJ1-6, with D unresolved. Looked up from germline, CDR1 is LGHNT and CDR2 is FRNRAP. Trimming removed 5 bases from V and 0 bases from J, with 14 bases in between. The CDR3 has 17 residues. CDR3 region: CASGKTSRRSYNSPLHF. CDR3 nucleotides: TGTGCTAGTGGTAAAACATCCAGGCGCTCCTATAATTCACCCCTCCACTTT.

In regard to this clone: One end of the junction fails to match germline, which may point to a read error. The rearrangement uses TRBV7-2 and TRBJ2-3; TRBD2 aligns across 16 bases. The V gene's germline CDR1 is SGHTA and CDR2 FQGNSA. CDR3 length: 14 residues. CDR3 DNA sequence: TGTGCCAGCAGCCGAAGGGGACTAGCGGGGGGGTCGCATTTT. Its protein is CASSRRGLAGGSHF.

The CDR3 sequence is CASSVIRENTEAFF. The CDR3 nucleotides read TGTGCCAGCAGTGTTATCAGGGAGAACACTGAAGCTTTCTTT. V gene TRBV2 combines with J gene TRBJ1-1, with D possibly being TRBD1 (5 bases). CDR1 SNHLY and CDR2 FYNNEI come from the germline V gene. The CDR3 is 14 amino acids. V was cut by 4 bases and J by 1 base, with 10 bases left in between.

This clone was observed a single time. The V and J genes are TRBV7-3 and TRBJ1-1; D uncertain. The CDR3 has 15 residues. In germline, CDR1 is SGHTA, CDR2 FQGTGA. With 0 bases removed from V and 3 bases from J, the gap between germline ends came to 11 bases. This chain's CDR3 is CASSLTRDKDTEAFF. CDR3 DNA: TGTGCCAGCAGCTTAACGCGGGATAAGGACACTGAAGCTTTCTTT.

This chain uses TRBV9 with TRBJ2-7; weak D call: TRBD1 (7 bases). The germline V gene has CDR1 SGDLS and CDR2 YYNGEE. V was shortened by 4 bases and J by 7 bases, with 15 bases between the two germline ends. This CDR3 contains 13 residues. CDR3 nucleotide sequence: TGTGCCAGCAGCCCAGGGGGGCTCGGAGAGCAGTACTTC. Protein product: CASSPGGLGEQYF. Complete variable domain (other parts from reference TRBV9 and TRBJ2-7): DSGVTQTPKHLITATGQRVTLRCSPRSGDLSVYWYQQSLDQGLQFLIQYYNGEERAKGNILERFSAQQFPDLHSELNLSSLELGDSALYFCASSPGGLGEQYFGPGTRLTVT.

The CDR3 protein is CASSVTGSRPGYTF. The CDR3 nucleotides read TGTGCCAGCAGCGTGACAGGGAGCAGGCCTGGCTACACCTTC. This chain joins TRBV5-6 and TRBJ1-2, with TRBD1 identical over 7 bases. Germline V gene sequence: CDR1 SGHDT, CDR2 YYEEEE. The junction had 10 bases not matched to a gene; V was cut back by 4 bases and J by 7 bases. The CDR3 is 14 residues long.

This chain links TRBV28 with TRBJ2-7; 9 nucleotides line up with TRBD1. The CDR3 runs to 13 residues. The V and J ends lost 7 bases and 2 bases, in that order; junction bases with no gene match: 3. The germline gives CDR1 MDHEN, CDR2 SYDVKM. CDR3 loop: CASTGTGPYEQYF. The DNA for the CDR3 is TGTGCCAGCACCGGGACAGGGCCCTACGAGCAGTACTTC.

This clone was seen just once. One end of the junction varies from germline; a read error may be responsible. This chain's CDR3 is CASSDRGLGYGYTF. Here the CDR3 DNA reads TGTGCCAGTAGTGATAGGGGACTTGGATATGGCTACACCTTC. The J gene is TRBJ1-2, the V gene TRBV2; tentative D call: TRBD1 (5 bases). The CDR3 sequence is 14 residues long. CDR1 and CDR2 (germline): SNHLY, FYNNEI.

The rearrangement joins TRBV5-6 to TRBJ2-1; maybe TRBD2 (6 bases). This CDR3 is built from 15 residues. Per germline, CDR1 SGHDT and CDR2 YYEEEE. V was pared by 6 bases and J by 5 bases, with 18 bases between. DNA of the CDR3: TGTGCCAGCACCGTAAAGCGGGTGAGGAACAATGAGCAGTTCTTC. Protein product: CASTVKRVRNNEQFF.

The V and J genes are TRBV14 and TRBJ1-2; D is unclear. The germline V gene has CDR1 SGHDN and CDR2 FVKESK. With 1 base removed from V and 4 bases from J, the gap between germline ends came to 16 bases. This CDR3 region has 16 residues. CDR3 region: CASSQVGRTRPYGYTF. CDR3 nucleotide sequence: TGTGCCAGCAGCCAAGTTGGCAGGACTAGGCCCTATGGCTACACCTTC.